Shown below are 4 T cell receptor beta chains from a single sample sequenced in a study of cytomegalovirus exposure and HLA in healthy donors. Libraries were prepared by immunoSEQ multiplex PCR; TCRdb keeps only in-frame clonotypes and omits some of them. The data contain 75,000 to 100,000 clones, about 96% of them singletons. The sample taken for sequencing was PBMCs. All receptors derive from a man aged 18 to 30 in good health and CMV-seronegative.

The V and J genes are TRBV5-1 and TRBJ1-4; D gene ambiguous. The V end lost 0 bases, the J end lost 5 bases, and 8 bases lay between the germline ends. Germline V gene sequence: CDR1 SGHRS, CDR2 YFSETQ. The CDR3 consists of 14 residues. The chain's CDR3 is CASSLESANEKLFF. The CDR3 DNA reads TGCGCCAGCAGCTTGGAAAGCGCAAATGAAAAACTGTTTTTT.

The chain recombines TRBV7-9 with TRBJ1-1, with D possibly being TRBD1 (6 bases). This CDR3 contains 13 residues. Trimming took off 5 bases at V and 6 bases at J, with 13 bases between the two ends. The germline gives CDR1 SEHNR, CDR2 FQNEAQ (reference sequence). The CDR3 bases are TGTGCCAGCAGCCCAACAGGGTACGCTGAAGCTTTCTTT. It encodes CASSPTGYAEAFF.

The chain couples TRBV9 to TRBJ2-5, with 8 bases that match TRBD1. CDR3 length: 17 amino acids. The germline V gene has CDR1 SGDLS and CDR2 YYNGEE. After removal of 4 bases from V and 5 bases from J, the junction contained 16 bases not matched to a gene. The CDR3 is CASSSQALGQGVETQYF. The CDR3 nucleotides read TGTGCCAGCAGCTCCCAGGCTCTAGGACAGGGTGTGGAGACCCAGTACTTC.

The V call is TRBV7-2, the J call TRBJ2-1, with 9 bases that match TRBD2. J gave up 4 bases and V 3 bases, and 7 bases lay outside the gene matches. The germline V gene encodes CDR1 SGHTA and CDR2 FQGNSA. This CDR3 contains 16 residues. CDR3 sequence: CASSFSTLAGYNEQFF. CDR3 DNA sequence: TGTGCCAGCAGCTTTTCCACTCTAGCGGGGTACAATGAGCAGTTCTTC.